A selection of T cell receptor beta chains follows, all from one sample in a study of CD4+ T cells in melanoma. Assay used: immunoSEQ multiplex PCR; TCRdb lists only in-frame clones, some missing. The sample has about 9,800 clones, around 70% seen once. The sequenced material came from cells from a culture (not recorded whether cultured in vitro). Receptors were obtained from a human donor with melanoma. The CDR3 runs from the conserved cysteine through the conserved F or W. A D gene is named only where the DNA matches it firmly. Not all rows give a size; the values are once, few, many and, for expanded clones, a class.

d_gene	v_gene	j_gene	abundance	CDR3nt	CDR3aa
-	TRBV6-6	TRBJ1-1	few	TGTGCCAGCAGTTATTTCAGGAACACTGAAGCTTTCTTT	CASSYFRNTEAFF
-	TRBV9	TRBJ2-5	-	TGTGCCAGCAGCGCCAGATTCCAAGAGACCCAGTACTTC	CASSARFQETQYF
-	TRBV2	TRBJ2-3	few	TGTGCCAGCAGTGAAGCAGGGCCACCCGGGGATACGCAGTATTTT	CASSEAGPPGDTQYF
TRBD2	TRBV5-1	TRBJ2-3	-	TGCGCCAGCAGCCCGGGGACTAGCGGGCACGCGCAGTATTTT	CASSPGTSGHAQYF
-	TRBV27	TRBJ1-6	-	TGTGCCAGCAGGCCCAAGGGAGGGGCTAATTCACCCCTCCACTTT	CASRPKGGANSPLHF
-	TRBV5-5	TRBJ1-1	once	TGTGCCAGCAGCTTGCCGGGGGGCACTGAAGCTTTCTTT	CASSLPGGTEAFF
-	TRBV2	TRBJ2-3	-	TGTGCCAGCAGTGTTTCGGATACGCAGTATTTT	CASSVSDTQYF
-	TRBV7-9	TRBJ2-7	-	TGTGCCAGCAGCTTAGGGGTGGGAGAGCAGTACTTC	CASSLGVGEQYF
-	TRBV9	TRBJ1-1	-	TGTGCCAGCAGCGTACGATCAGGGAGTACTGAAGCTTTCTTT	CASSVRSGSTEAFF
-	TRBV4-2	TRBJ1-3	-	TGTGCCAGCAGCTGGGAGGGACCCTATTCCTCTGGAAACACCATATATTTT	CASSWEGPYSSGNTIYF
TRBD1	TRBV7-9	TRBJ2-2	-	TGTGCCAGCAGCAAGACAGGGAGCACCGGGGAGCTGTTTTTT	CASSKTGSTGELFF
-	TRBV7-2	TRBJ2-1	-	TGTGCCAGCAGCGTGGACGGGAGCTCCTACAATGAGCAGTTCTTC	CASSVDGSSYNEQFF
TRBD1	TRBV6-5	TRBJ2-7	-	TGTGCCAGCAGTAACAGGGGCAGCGAGCAGTACTTC	CASSNRGSEQYF
TRBD1	TRBV6-5	TRBJ2-7	-	TGTGCCAGCAGTTACTCCGGACAGGGTGGCGAGCAGTACTTC	CASSYSGQGGEQYF
-	TRBV5-4	TRBJ1-6	-	TGTGCCAGCAGCCTACCCCTTCCTAATTCACCCCTCCACTTT	CASSLPLPNSPLHF
-	TRBV6-5	TRBJ1-1	-	TGTGCCAGCAGTTACTCAATTGGGAGGGCGAACACTGAAGCTTTCTTT	CASSYSIGRANTEAFF
-	TRBV29-1	TRBJ2-1	-	TGCAGCTTAGGACAGGCGGGGTACAATGAGCAGTTCTTC	CSLGQAGYNEQFF
-	TRBV6-6	TRBJ2-3	-	TGTGCCAGCAAACGAACGCAGTATTTT	CASKRTQYF
-	TRBV20-1	TRBJ1-2	-	TGCAGTGCCCAAGGGAATGGCTACACCTTC	CSAQGNGYTF
TRBD2	TRBV9	TRBJ2-1	once	TGTGCCAGCAGCGTAGGTTCGGGGGGATACTCCTACAATGAGCAGTTCTTC	CASSVGSGGYSYNEQFF
-	TRBV7-2	TRBJ2-7	few	TGTGCCAGCAGCTTAGTCCCAGGGGGGTCCTACGAGCAGTACTTC	CASSLVPGGSYEQYF